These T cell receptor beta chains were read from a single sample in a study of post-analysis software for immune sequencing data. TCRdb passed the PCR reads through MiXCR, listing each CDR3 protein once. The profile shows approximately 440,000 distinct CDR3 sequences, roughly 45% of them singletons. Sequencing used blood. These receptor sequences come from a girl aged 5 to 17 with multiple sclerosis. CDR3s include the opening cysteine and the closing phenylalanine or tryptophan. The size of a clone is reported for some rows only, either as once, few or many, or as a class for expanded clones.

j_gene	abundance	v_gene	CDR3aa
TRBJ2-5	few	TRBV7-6	CASSLGLLTEGTQYF
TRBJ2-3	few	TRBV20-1	CSARVPTGVTDTQYF
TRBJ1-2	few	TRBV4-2	CASSHEYGYTF
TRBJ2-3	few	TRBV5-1	CASSPGLAGGYTDTQYF
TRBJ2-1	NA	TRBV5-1	CASSLARGLSNEQFF
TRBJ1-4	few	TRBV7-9	CASSLGLQGTNEKLFF
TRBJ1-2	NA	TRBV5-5	CASSSFKYGYTF
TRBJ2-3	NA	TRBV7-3	CASSLTTQGGNSGDTDTQYF
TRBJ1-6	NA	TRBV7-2	CASSLARGAGSPLHF
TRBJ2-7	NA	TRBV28	CASSPPTGGPNEQYF
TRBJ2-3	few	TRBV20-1	CSARAGEDTQYF
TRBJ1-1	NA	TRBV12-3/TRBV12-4	CASSPPEAFF
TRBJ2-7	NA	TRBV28	CASSLSLAGVSEQYF
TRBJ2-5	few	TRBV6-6	CASSYSLTPTQETQYF
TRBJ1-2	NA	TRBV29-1	CSVEGRGRGYTF
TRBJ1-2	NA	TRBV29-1	CSGGQGPNYGHTF